The T cell receptor beta chain described here comes from a study of CD4 T cells in relation to SARS-CoV-2 and coronaviruses. As for the study in general: PBMCs were cultured with antigen for roughly 11 days before TCR beta sequencing. Findings and caveats of the study: Each donor contributed either pre-pandemic or post-infection samples, not both.

The unexposed donors gave CD4+ T cells in about 2010-2019, prior to COVID-19. The cells were cultured for 10 days before CD4+ T cells were isolated. Fresh IL-2 medium replaced half the medium on days 3 and 7. Libraries were prepared by immunoSEQ multiplex PCR; TCRdb keeps only in-frame clonotypes and omits some of them. Here the sample spans around 25,000 clones, more than 75% being singletons. About this clone itself: What it binds is unknown.

The CDR3 totals 11 residues. Germline CDR1 and CDR2: SNHLY and FYNNEI. Trimming took 5 bases from V and 6 from J, leaving 5 bases between them. The genes are TRBV2 and TRBJ1-3; no firm D call. Input material: CD4+ T cells from PBMCs, cultured in vitro. This TCR derives from a human donor in good health. The CDR3 DNA sequence: TGTGCCAGCAGTTTGGAAAACACCATATATTTT. It yields the protein CASSLENTIYF.